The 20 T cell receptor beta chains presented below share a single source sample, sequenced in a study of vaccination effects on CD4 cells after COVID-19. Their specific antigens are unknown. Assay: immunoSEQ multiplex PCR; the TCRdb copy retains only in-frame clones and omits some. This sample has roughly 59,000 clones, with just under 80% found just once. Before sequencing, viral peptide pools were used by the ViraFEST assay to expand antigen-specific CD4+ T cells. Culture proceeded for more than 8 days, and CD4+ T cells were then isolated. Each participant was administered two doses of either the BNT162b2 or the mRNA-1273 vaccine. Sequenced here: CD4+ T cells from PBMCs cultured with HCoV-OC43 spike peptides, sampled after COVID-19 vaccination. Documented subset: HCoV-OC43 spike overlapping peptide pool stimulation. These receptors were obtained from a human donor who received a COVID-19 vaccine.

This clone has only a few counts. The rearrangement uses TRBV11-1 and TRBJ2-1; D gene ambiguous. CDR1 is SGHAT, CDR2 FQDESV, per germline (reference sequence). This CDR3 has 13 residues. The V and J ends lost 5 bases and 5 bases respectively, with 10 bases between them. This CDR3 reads CASSLDLDNEQFF. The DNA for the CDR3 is TGTGCCAGCAGCCTCGACCTGGACAATGAGCAGTTCTTC.

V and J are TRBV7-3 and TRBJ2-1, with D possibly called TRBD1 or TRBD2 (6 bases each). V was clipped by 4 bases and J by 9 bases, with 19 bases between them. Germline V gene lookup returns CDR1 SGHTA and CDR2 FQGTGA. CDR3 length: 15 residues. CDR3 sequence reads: CASSSQPGAPGEQFF. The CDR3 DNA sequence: TGTGCCAGCAGCTCCCAACCGGGGGCGCCGGGTGAGCAGTTCTTC.

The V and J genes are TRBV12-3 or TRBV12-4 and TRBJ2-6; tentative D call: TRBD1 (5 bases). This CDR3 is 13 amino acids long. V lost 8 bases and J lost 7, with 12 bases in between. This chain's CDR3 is CASQTVGANVLTF. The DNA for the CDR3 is TGTGCCAGCCAGACAGTGGGAGCCAACGTCCTGACTTTC.

The DNA for the CDR3 is TGTGCCAGCAGTCCCAGGCAGAGCCACTACGAGCAGTACGTC. The encoded protein is CASSPRQSHYEQYV. This rearrangement joins TRBV28 to TRBJ2-7; unclear D gene. CDR3 length: 14 amino acids. V dropped 5 bases and J dropped 3 bases, with 14 bases sitting between them. CDR1 and CDR2 (germline): MDHEN, SYDVKM.

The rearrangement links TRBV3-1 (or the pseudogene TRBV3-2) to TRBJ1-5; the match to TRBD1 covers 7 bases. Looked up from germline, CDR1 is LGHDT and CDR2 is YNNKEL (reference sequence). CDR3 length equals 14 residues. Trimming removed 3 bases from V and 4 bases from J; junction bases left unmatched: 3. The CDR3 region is CASSHAGGNQPQHF. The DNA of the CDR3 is TGTGCCAGCAGCCACGCAGGGGGGAATCAGCCCCAGCATTTT.

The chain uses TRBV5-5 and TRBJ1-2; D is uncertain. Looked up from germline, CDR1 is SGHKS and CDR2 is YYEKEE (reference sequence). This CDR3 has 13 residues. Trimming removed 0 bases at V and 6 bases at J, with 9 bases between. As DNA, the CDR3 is TGTGCCAGCAGCTTGGAAGAGAGAAATGGCTACACCTTC. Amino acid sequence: CASSLEERNGYTF.

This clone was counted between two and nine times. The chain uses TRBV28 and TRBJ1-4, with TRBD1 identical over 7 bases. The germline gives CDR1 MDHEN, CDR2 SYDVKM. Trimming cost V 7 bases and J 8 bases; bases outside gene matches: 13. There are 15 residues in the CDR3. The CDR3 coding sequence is TGTGCCAGCATGATGGGGACAGCCACCCGGGAAAAACTGTTTTTT. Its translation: CASMMGTATREKLFF.

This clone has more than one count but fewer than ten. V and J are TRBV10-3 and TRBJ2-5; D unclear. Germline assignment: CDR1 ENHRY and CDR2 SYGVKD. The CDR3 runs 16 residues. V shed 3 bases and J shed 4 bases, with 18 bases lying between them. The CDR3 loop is CAISDPMGLGVETQYF. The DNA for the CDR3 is TGTGCCATCAGTGATCCCATGGGTTTGGGCGTAGAGACCCAGTACTTC.

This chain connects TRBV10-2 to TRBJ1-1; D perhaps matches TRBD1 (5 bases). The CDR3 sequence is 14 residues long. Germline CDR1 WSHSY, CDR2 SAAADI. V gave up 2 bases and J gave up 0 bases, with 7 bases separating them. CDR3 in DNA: TGCGCCAGCAGTGAGCAGGGAGTGAACACTGAAGCTTTCTTT. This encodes CASSEQGVNTEAFF.

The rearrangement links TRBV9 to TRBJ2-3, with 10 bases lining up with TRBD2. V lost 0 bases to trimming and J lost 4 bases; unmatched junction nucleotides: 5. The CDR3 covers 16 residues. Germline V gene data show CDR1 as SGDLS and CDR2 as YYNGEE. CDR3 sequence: CASSVAASGGSDTQYF. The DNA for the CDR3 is TGTGCCAGCAGCGTAGCAGCTAGCGGGGGTTCAGATACGCAGTATTTT.

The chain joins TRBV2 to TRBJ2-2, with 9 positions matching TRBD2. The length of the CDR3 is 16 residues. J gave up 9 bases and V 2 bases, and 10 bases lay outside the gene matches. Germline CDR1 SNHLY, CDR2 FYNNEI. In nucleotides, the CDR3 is TGTGCCAGCAGTGAACGGAGCGGGGGGTTGGGGCGGGAGCTGTTTTTT. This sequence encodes CASSERSGGLGRELFF. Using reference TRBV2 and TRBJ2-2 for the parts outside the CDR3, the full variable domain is EPEVTQTPSHQVTQMGQEVILRCVPISNHLYFYWYRQILGQKVEFLVSFYNNEISEKSEIFDDQFSVERPDGSNFTLKIRSTKLEDSAMYFCASSERSGGLGRELFFGEGSRLTVL.

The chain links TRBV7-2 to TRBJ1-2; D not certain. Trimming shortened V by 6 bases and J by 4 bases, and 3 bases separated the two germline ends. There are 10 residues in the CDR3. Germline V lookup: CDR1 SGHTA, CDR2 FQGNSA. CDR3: CASRGYGYTF. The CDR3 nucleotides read TGTGCCAGCAGGGGCTATGGCTACACCTTC.

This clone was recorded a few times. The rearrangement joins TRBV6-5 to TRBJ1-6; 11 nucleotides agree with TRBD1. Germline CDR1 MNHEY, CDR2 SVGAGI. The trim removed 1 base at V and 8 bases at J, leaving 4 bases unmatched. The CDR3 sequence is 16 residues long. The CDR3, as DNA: TGTGCCAGCAGTTACTTAGGACAGGGGGCCTATTCACCCCTCCACTTT. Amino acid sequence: CASSYLGQGAYSPLHF.

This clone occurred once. CDR3 sequence: CASSQAPVSQEQFF. In nucleotides, the CDR3 is TGTGCCAGCAGCCAAGCTCCGGTGTCGCAGGAGCAGTTCTTC. The V gene is TRBV3-1 (or the pseudogene TRBV3-2), the J gene TRBJ2-1; no clear D. V lost 1 base and J lost 10, with 14 bases in between. CDR1 and CDR2 from the germline V gene are LGHDT and YNNKEL (reference sequence). The CDR3 is made up of 14 amino acids.

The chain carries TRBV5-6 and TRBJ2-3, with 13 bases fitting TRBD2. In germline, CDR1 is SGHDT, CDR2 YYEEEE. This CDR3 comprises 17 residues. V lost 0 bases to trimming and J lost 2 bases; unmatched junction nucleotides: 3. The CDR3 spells CASSLAGTSGVTDTQYF. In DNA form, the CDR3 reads TGTGCCAGCAGCTTGGCAGGGACTAGCGGGGTCACAGATACGCAGTATTTT.

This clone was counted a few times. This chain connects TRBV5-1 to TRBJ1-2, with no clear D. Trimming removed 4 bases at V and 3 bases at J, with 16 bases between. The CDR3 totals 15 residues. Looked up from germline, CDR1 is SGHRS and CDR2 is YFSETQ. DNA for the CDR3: TGCGCCAGCAGCCCCGCGGACGGGTTACACTATGGCTACACCTTC. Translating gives CASSPADGLHYGYTF.

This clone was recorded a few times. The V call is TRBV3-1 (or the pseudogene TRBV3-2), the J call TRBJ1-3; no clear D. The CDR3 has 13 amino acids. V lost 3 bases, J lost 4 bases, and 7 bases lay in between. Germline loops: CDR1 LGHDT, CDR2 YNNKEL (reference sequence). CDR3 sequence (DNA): TGTGCCAGCAGCCAGACCGCCGGAAACACCATATATTTT. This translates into CASSQTAGNTIYF.

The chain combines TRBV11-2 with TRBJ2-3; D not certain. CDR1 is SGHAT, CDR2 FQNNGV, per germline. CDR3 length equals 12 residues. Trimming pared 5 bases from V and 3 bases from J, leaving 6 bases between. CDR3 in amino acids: CASSRRTDTQYF. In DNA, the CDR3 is TGTGCCAGCAGCCGCAGGACAGATACGCAGTATTTT.

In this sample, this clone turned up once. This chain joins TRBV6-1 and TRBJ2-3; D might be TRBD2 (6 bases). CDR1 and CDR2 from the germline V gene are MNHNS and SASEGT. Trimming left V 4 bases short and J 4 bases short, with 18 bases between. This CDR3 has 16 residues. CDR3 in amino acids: CASSGEVGSVADTQYF. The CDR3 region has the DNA TGTGCCAGCAGTGGGGAGGTGGGGAGTGTGGCAGATACGCAGTATTTT.

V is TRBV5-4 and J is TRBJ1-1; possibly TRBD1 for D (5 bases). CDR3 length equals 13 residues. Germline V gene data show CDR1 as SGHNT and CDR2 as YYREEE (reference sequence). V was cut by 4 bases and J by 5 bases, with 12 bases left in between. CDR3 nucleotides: TGTGCCAGCAGCCGAACAGGCCCTACTGAAGCTTTCTTT. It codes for CASSRTGPTEAFF.